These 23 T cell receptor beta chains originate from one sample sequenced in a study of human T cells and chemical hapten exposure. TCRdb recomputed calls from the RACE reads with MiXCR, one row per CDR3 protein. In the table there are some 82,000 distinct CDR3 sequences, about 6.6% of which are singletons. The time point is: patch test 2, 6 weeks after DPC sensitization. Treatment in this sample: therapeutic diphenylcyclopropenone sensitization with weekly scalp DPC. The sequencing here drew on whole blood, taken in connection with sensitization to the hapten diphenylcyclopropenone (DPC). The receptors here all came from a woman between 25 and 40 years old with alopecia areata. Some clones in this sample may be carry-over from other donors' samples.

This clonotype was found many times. Here the CDR3 reads CSATRTSGGPTDTQYF. CDR3 nucleotide sequence: TGCAGTGCCACCCGTACTAGCGGGGGACCCACAGATACGCAGTATTTT. V gene TRBV20-1 combines with J gene TRBJ2-3, with 11 bases identical to TRBD2. CDR1 is DFQATT, CDR2 SNEGSKA, per germline (reference sequence). This CDR3 spans 16 amino acids. V trimming: 6 bases; J trimming: 2 bases; junction bases outside the gene matches: 10.

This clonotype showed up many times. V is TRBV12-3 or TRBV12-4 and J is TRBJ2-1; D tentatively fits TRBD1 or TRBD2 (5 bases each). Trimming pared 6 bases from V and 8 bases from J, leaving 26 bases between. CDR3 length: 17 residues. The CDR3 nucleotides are TGTGCCAGCAGGGGACGGCATCCCCAAGGTTGGCACGATGAGCAGTTCTTC. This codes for CASRGRHPQGWHDEQFF.

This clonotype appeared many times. CDR3 protein: CSANSGAATDTQYF. The CDR3 DNA reads TGCAGTGCGAATAGCGGGGCCGCCACAGATACGCAGTATTTT. V is TRBV20-1 and J is TRBJ2-3; 8 bases map to TRBD2. The junction had 7 bases not matched to a gene; V was cut back by 6 bases and J by 2 bases. The CDR3 is 14 amino acids. The germline gives CDR1 DFQATT, CDR2 SNEGSKA (reference sequence).

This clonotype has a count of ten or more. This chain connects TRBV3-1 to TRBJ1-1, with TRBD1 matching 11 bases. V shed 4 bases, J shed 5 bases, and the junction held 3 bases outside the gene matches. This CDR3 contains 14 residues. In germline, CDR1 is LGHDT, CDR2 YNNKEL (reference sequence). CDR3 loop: CASSRTGGETEAFF. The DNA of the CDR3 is TGTGCCAGCAGCCGGACAGGGGGCGAAACTGAAGCTTTCTTT.

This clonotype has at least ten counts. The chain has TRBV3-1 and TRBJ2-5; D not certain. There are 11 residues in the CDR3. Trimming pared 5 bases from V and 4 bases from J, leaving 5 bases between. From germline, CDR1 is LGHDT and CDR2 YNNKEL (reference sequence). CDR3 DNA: TGTGCCAGCAGCTACACAGAGACCCAGTACTTC. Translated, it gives CASSYTETQYF.

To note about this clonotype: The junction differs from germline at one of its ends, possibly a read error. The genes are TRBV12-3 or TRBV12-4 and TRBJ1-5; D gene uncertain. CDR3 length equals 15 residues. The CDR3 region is CASSLYQDSNQPQNF. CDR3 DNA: TGTGCCAGCAGTTTATATCAGGATAGCAATCAGCCCCAGAATTTT.

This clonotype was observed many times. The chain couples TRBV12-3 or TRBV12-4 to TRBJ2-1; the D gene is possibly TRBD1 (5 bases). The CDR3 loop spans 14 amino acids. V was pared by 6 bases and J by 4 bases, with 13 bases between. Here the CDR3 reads CASSDRDSYNEQFF. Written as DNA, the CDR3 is TGTGCCAGCAGCGACCGCGACAGTTACAATGAGCAGTTCTTC.

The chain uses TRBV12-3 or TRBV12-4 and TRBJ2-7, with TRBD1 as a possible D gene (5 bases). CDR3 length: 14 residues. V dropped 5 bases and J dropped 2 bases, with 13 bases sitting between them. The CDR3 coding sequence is TGTGCCAGCAGTCACGGCAGGGTGGCCTACGAGCAGTACTTC. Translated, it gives CASSHGRVAYEQYF.

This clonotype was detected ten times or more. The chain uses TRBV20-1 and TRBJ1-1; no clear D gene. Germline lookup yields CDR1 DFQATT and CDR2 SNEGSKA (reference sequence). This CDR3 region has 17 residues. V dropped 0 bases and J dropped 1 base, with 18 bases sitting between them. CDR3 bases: TGCAGTGCTAGAGATAATCTTCGACGATCCACGAACACTGAAGCTTTCTTT. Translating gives CSARDNLRRSTNTEAFF.

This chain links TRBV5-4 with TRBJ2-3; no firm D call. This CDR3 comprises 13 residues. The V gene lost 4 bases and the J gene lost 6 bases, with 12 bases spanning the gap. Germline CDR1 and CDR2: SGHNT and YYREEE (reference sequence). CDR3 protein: CASSGLYEDTQYF. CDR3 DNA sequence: TGTGCCAGCAGCGGGCTTTATGAGGATACGCAGTATTTT.

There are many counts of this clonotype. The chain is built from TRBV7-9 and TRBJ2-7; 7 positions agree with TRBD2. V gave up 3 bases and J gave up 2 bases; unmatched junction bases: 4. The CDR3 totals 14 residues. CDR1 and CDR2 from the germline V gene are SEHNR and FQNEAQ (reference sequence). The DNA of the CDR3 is TGTGCCAGCAGCTTGGCTAGCGGAACCTACGAGCAGTACTTC. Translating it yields CASSLASGTYEQYF.

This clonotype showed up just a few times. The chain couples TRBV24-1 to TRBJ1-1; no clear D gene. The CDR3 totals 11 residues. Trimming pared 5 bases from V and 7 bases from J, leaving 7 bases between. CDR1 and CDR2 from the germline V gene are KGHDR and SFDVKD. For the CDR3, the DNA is TGTGCCACCAGTGCGGGGTTTGAAGCTTTCTTT. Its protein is CATSAGFEAFF.

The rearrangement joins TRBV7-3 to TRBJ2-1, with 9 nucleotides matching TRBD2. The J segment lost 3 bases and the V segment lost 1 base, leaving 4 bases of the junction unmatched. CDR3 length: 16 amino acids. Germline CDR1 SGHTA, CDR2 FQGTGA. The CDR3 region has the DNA TGTGCCAGCAGCTTAAGGGGCGGGGGGGACTACAATGAGCAGTTCTTC. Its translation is CASSLRGGGDYNEQFF. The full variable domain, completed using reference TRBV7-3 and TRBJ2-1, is GAGVSQTPSNKVTEKGKYVELRCDPISGHTALYWYRQSLGQGPEFLIYFQGTGAADDSGLPNDRFFAVRPEGSVSTLKIQRTERGDSAVYLCASSLRGGGDYNEQFFGPGTRLTVL.

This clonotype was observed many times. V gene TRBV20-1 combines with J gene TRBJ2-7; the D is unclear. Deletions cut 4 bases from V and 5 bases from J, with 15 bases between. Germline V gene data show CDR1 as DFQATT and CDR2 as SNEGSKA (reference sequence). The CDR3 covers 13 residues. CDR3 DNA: TGCAGTGCTACGGGTCGTTTGGAAAACGAGCAGTACTTC. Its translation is CSATGRLENEQYF.

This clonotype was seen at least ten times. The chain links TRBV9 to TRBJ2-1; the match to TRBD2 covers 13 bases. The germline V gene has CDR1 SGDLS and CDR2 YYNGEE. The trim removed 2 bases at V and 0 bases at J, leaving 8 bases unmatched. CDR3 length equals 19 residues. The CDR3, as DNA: TGTGCCAGCAGCGTCCCGACTAGCGGGGGGATGAGCTCCTACAATGAGCAGTTCTTC. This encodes CASSVPTSGGMSSYNEQFF.

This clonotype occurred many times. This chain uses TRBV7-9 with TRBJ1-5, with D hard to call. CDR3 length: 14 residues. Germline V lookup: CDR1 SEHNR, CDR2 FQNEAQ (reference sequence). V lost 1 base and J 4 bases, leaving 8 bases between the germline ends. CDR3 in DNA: TGTGCCAGCAGCTTAGTTGGGGAAAATCAGCCCCAGCATTTT. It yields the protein CASSLVGENQPQHF.

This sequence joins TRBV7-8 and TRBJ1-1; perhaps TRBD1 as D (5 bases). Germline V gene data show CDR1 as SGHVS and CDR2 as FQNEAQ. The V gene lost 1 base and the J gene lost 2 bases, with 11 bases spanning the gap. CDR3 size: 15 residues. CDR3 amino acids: CASSLGLTVNTEAFF. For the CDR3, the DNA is TGTGCCAGCAGCTTAGGCCTGACAGTAAACACTGAAGCTTTCTTT.

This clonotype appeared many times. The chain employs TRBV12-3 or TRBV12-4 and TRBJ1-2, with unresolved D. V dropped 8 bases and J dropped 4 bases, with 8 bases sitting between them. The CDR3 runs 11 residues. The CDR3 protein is CASRVTYGYTF. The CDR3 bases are TGTGCCAGCCGAGTCACCTATGGCTACACCTTC.

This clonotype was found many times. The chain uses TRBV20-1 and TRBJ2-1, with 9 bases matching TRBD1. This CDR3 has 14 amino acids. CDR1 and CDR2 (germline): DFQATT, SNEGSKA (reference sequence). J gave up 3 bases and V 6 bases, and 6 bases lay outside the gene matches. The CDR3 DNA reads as TGCAGTGCCTCGGACAGGGGCGTCTACAATGAGCAGTTCTTC. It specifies CSASDRGVYNEQFF.

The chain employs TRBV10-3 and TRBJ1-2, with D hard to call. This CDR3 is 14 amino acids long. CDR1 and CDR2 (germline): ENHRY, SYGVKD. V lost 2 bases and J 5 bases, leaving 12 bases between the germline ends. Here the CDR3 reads CAISEEPEGYGYTF. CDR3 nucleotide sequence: TGTGCCATCAGTGAGGAACCGGAAGGATATGGCTACACCTTC.

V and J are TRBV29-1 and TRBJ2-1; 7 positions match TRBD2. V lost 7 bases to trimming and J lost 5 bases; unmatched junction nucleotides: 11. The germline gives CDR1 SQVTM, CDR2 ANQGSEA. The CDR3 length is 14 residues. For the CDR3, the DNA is TGCAGCGCGCCCGCGGGACTATACGACAATGAGCAGTTCTTC. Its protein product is CSAPAGLYDNEQFF.

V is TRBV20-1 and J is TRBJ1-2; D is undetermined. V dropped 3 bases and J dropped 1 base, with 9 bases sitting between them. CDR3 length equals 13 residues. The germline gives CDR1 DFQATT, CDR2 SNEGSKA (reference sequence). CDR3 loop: CSASRTDNYGYTF. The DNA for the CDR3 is TGCAGTGCTAGTCGTACAGATAACTATGGCTACACCTTC.

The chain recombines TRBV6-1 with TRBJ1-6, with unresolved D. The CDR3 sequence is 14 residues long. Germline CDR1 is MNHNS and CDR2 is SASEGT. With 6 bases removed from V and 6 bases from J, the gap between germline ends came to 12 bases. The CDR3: CASRAGLSNSPLHF. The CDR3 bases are TGTGCCAGCAGGGCAGGACTCAGTAATTCACCCCTCCACTTT.